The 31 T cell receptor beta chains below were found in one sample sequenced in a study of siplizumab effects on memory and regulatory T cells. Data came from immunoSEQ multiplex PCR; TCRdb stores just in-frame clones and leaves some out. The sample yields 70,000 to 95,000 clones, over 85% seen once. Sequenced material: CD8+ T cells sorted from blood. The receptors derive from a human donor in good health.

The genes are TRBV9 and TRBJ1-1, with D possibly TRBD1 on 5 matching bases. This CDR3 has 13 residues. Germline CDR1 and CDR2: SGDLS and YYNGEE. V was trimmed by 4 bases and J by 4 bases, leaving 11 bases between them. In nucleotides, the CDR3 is TGTGCCAGCAGCACCGCAGGGACCACTGAAGCTTTCTTT. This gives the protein CASSTAGTTEAFF.

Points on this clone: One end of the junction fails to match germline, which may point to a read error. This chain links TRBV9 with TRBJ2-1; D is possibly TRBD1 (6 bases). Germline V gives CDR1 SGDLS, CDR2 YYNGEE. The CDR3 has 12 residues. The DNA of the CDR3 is TGTGCCAGCAGCGCCAGGGACAAGGAGCAGTTCTTC. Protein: CASSARDKEQFF.

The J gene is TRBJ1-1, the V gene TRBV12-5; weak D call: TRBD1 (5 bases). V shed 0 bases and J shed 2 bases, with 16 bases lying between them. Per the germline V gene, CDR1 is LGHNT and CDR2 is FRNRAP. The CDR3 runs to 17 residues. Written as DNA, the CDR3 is TGTGCTAGTGGTTTGGTAATAAAGGAGGGGCGTAACACTGAAGCTTTCTTT. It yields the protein CASGLVIKEGRNTEAFF.

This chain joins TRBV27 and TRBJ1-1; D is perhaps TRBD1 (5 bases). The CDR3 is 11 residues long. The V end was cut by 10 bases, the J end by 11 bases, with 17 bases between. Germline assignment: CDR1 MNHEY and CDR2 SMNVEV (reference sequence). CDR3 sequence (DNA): TGTGCCACTCGGGGCGGCTCGACGGCTTTCTTT. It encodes CATRGGSTAFF.

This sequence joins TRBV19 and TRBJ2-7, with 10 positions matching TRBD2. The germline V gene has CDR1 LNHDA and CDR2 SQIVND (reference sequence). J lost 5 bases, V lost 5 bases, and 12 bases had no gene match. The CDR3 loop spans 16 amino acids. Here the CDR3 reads CASSYFSGGALDEQYF. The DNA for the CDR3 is TGTGCCAGTAGTTACTTCAGCGGGGGGGCCTTGGACGAGCAGTACTTC.

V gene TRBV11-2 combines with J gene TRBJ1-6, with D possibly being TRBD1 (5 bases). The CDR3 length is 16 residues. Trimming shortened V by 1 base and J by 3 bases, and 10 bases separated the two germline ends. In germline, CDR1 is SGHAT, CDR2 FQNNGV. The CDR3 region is CASSLAGADYNSPLHF. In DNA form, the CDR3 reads TGTGCCAGCAGCTTAGCTGGGGCGGACTATAATTCACCCCTCCACTTT. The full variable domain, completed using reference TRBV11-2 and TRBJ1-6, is EAGVAQSPRYKIIEKRQSVAFWCNPISGHATLYWYQQILGQGPKLLIQFQNNGVVDDSQLPKDRFSAERLKGVDSTLKIQPAKLEDSAVYLCASSLAGADYNSPLHFGNGTRLTVT.

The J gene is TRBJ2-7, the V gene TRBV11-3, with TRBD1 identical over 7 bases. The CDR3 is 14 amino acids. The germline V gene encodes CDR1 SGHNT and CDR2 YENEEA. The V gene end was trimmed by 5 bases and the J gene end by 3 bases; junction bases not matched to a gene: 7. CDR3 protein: CASSDRDRYYEQYF. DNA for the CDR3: TGTGCCAGCAGCGACCGGGACAGATACTACGAGCAGTACTTC.

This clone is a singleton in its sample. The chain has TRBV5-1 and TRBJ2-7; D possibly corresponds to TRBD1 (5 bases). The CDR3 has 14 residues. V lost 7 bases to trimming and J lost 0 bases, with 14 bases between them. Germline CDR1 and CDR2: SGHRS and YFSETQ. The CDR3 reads CASGAEPLSYEQYF. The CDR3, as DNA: TGCGCCAGCGGGGCGGAGCCTCTCTCCTACGAGCAGTACTTC.

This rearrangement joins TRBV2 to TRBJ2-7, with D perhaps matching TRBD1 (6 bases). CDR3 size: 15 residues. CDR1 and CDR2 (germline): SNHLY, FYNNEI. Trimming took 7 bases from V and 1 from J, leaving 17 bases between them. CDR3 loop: CASTLTGSGSYEQYF. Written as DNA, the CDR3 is TGTGCCAGCACCCTGACAGGATCTGGATCCTACGAGCAGTACTTC.

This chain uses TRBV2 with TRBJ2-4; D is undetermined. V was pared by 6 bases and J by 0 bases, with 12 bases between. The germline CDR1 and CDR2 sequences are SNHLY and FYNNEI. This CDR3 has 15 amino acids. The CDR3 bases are TGTGCCAGCAGAGGCGCGGTACTAGCCAAAAACATTCAGTACTTC. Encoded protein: CASRGAVLAKNIQYF.

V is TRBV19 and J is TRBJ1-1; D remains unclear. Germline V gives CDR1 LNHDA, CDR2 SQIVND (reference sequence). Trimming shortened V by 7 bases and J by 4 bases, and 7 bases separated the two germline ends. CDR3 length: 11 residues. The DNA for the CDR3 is TGTGCCAGTACCCCCGGCACTGAAGCTTTCTTT. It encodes CASTPGTEAFF. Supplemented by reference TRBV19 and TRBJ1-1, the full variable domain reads DGGITQSPKYLFRKEGQNVTLSCEQNLNHDAMYWYRQDPGQGLRLIYYSQIVNDFQKGDIAEGYSVSREKKESFPLTVTSAQKNPTAFYLCASTPGTEAFFGQGTRLTVV.

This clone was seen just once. CDR3 loop: CASSLVGQRVYEQYF. For the CDR3, the DNA is TGTGCCAGCAGTTTAGTGGGGCAGAGGGTCTACGAGCAGTACTTC. The chain uses TRBV27 and TRBJ2-7; D is perhaps TRBD1 or TRBD2 (5 bases each). The CDR3 totals 15 residues. In germline, CDR1 is MNHEY, CDR2 SMNVEV (reference sequence). V lost 2 bases and J 3 bases, leaving 14 bases between the germline ends.

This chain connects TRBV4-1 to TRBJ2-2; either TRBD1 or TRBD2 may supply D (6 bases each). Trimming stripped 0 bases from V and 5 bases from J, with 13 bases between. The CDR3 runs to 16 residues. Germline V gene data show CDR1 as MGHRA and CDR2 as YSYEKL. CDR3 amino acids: CASSQDWGAATGELFF. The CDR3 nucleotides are TGCGCCAGCAGCCAAGATTGGGGGGCGGCGACCGGGGAGCTGTTTTTT.

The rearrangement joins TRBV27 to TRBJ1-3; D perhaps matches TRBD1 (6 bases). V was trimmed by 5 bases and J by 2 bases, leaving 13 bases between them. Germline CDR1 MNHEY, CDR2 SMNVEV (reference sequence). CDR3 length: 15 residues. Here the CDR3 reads CASSTLTGPGNTIYF. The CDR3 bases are TGTGCCAGCAGTACTTTGACAGGCCCTGGAAACACCATATATTTT.

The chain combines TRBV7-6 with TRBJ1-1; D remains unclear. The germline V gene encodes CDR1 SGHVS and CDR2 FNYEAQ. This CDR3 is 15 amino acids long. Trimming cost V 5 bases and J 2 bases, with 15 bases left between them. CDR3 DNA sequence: TGTGCCAGCAGCCGGAGAAAGATGGGCAACACTGAAGCTTTCTTT. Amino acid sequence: CASSRRKMGNTEAFF. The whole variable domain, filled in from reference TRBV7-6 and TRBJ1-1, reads GAGVSQSPRYKVTKRGQDVALRCDPISGHVSLYWYRQALGQGPEFLTYFNYEAQQDKSGLPNDRFSAERPEGSISTLTIQRTEQRDSAMYRCASSRRKMGNTEAFFGQGTRLTVV.

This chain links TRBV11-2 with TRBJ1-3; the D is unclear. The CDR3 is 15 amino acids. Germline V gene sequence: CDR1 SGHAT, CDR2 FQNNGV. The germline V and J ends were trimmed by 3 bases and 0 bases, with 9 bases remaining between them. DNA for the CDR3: TGTGCCAGCAGCTTTATCAGCCGCTCTGGAAACACCATATATTTT. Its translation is CASSFISRSGNTIYF.

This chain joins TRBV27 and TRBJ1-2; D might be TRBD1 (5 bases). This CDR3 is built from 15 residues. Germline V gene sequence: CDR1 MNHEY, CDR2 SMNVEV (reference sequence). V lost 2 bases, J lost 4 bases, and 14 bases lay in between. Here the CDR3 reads CASSLQGTQPYGYTF. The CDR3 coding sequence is TGTGCCAGCAGTTTACAAGGGACCCAGCCCTATGGCTACACCTTC.

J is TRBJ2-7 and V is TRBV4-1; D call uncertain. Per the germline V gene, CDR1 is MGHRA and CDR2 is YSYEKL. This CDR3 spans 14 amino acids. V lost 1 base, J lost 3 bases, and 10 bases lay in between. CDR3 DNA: TGCGCCAGCAGCCAAGTCGACACAAACTACGAGCAGTACTTC. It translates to CASSQVDTNYEQYF.

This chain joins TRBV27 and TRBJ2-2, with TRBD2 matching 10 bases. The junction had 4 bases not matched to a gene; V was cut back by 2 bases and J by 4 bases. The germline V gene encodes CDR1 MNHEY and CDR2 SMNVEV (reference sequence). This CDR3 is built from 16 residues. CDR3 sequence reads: CASSLGLAGATGELFF. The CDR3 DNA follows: TGTGCCAGCAGTTTAGGGCTAGCGGGAGCCACCGGGGAGCTGTTTTTT.

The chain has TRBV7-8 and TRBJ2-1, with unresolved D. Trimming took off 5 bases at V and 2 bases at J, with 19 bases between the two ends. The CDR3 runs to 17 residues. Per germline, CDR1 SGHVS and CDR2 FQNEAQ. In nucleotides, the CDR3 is TGTGCCAGCAGCGCCCCAGACCGCGGCGTTGCCTACAATGAGCAGTTCTTC. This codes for CASSAPDRGVAYNEQFF.

CDR3: CASSQAESAGNTIYF. As DNA, the CDR3 is TGCGCCAGCAGCCAAGCCGAAAGCGCTGGAAACACCATATATTTT. J is TRBJ1-3 and V is TRBV4-1; unclear D gene. The CDR3 extends over 15 amino acids. The germline V and J ends were trimmed by 1 base and 2 bases, with 9 bases remaining between them. CDR1 and CDR2 from the germline V gene are MGHRA and YSYEKL.

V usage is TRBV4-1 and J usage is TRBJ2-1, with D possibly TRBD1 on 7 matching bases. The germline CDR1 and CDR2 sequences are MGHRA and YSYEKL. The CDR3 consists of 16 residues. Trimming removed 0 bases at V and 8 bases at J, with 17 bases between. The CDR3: CASSQETGTFMDEQFF. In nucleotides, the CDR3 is TGCGCCAGCAGCCAAGAGACAGGGACTTTTATGGATGAGCAGTTCTTC.

In DNA form, the CDR3 reads TGTGCCAGCAGTTCCCCCGGGTCCTTCGGCGAGCAGTACTTC. Translation: CASSSPGSFGEQYF. The chain joins TRBV6-5 to TRBJ2-7; no reliable D call. The CDR3 is 14 amino acids. Germline-derived CDR1 and CDR2 are MNHEY and SVGAGI. V lost 4 bases to trimming and J lost 6 bases, with 16 bases between them.

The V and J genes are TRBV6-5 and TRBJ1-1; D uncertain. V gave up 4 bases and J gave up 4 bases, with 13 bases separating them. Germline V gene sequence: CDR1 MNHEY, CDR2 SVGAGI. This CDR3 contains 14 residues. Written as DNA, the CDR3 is TGTGCCAGCAGTTCGCCCCCCGAGAGCACTGAAGCTTTCTTT. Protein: CASSSPPESTEAFF.

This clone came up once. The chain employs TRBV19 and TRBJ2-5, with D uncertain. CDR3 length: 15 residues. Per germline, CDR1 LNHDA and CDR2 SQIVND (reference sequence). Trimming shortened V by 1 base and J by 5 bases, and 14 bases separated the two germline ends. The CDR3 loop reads CASSIAKDLGETQYF. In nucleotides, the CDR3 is TGTGCCAGTAGTATAGCGAAGGACCTCGGTGAGACCCAGTACTTC.

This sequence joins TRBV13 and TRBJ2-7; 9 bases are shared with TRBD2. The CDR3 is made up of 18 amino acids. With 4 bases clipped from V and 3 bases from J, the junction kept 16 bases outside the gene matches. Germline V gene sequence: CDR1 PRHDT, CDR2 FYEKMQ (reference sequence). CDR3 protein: CASSSTPMTSGGVYEQYF. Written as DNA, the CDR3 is TGTGCCAGCAGCTCGACCCCGATGACTAGCGGTGGAGTCTACGAGCAGTACTTC.

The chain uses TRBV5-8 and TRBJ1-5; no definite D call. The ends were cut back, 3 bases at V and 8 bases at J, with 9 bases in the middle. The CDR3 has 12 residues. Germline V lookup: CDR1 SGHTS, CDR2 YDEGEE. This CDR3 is CASSSLREPQHF. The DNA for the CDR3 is TGTGCCAGCAGCTCCCTACGAGAGCCCCAGCATTTT.

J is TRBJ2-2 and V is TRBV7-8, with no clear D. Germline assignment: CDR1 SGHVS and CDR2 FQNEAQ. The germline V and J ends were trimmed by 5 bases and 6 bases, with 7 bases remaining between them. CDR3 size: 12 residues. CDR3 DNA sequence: TGTGCCAGCAGCCCATGGGCCGGGGAGCTGTTTTTT. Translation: CASSPWAGELFF.

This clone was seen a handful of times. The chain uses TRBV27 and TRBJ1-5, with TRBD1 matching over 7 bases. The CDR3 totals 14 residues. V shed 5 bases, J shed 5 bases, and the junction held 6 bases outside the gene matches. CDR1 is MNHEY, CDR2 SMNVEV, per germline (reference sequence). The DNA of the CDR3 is TGTGCCAGCAGTCTGACAGGGACGCATCAGCCCCAGCATTTT. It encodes CASSLTGTHQPQHF.

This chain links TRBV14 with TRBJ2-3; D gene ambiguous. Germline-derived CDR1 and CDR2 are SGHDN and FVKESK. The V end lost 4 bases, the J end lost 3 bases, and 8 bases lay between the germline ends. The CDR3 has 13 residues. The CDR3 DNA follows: TGTGCCAGCAGCCCCCAGGAGACAGATACGCAGTATTTT. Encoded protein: CASSPQETDTQYF.

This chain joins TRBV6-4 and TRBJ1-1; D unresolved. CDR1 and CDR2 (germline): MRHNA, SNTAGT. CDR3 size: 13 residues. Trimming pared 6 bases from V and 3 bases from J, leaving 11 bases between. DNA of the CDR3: TGTGCCAGCAGCCTTGGGCCCCACACTGAAGCTTTCTTT. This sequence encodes CASSLGPHTEAFF.